Reported below is one T cell receptor beta chain. TCRdb keeps only in-frame clones here, not all; method: immunoSEQ multiplex PCR. The sample carries about 230,000 clones, over 75% recorded once. These data are taken from a study of blood T cell repertoires in COVID-19. V shed 8 bases and J shed 4 bases, with 15 bases lying between them. From germline, CDR1 is MDHEN and CDR2 SYDVKM. The CDR3 runs to 13 residues. This receptor was obtained from a man aged 50 to 60 with COVID-19, enrolled during active disease. The rearrangement uses TRBV28 and TRBJ2-7; D perhaps matches TRBD1 (5 bases). Sequencing was performed on peripheral blood. CDR3 sequence reads: CASRAGSAYEQYF. The DNA for the CDR3 is TGTGCCAGCCGTGCAGGGTCCGCGTACGAGCAGTACTTC.